One TCR beta chain is described in this entry. The sample is drawn from a study of blood T cell repertoires in COVID-19. Study-level background: Sources were T cells, B-cell-depleted T cells, or PBMCs; the material itself was cDNA or gDNA.

This table comes from immunoSEQ multiplex PCR, and its TCRdb copy is limited to in-frame clones, with some not included. The sample consists of over 90,000 clones, 75% to 95% of them appearing once. V was clipped by 6 bases and J by 6 bases; unmatched bases: 11. The germline gives CDR1 MNHEY, CDR2 SVGAGI. This CDR3 has 15 residues. The material sequenced was peripheral blood. The clonotype comes from a young man with acute or convalescent COVID-19. The chain uses TRBV6-5 and TRBJ1-5; the match to TRBD1 covers 7 bases. CDR3 nucleotide sequence: TGTGCCAGCAGCCGGGACAGTGGGGGAAGTCAGCCCCAGCATTTT. The encoded protein is CASSRDSGGSQPQHF.